Presented here are 9 T cell receptor beta chains from one specimen sequenced in a study of cytomegalovirus exposure and HLA in healthy donors. Primers: 60 Vbeta forward and 13 Jbeta reverse. Some clones are missing from TCRdb's copy, which holds only in-frame ones; the method was immunoSEQ multiplex PCR. The data contain about 160,000 clones, around 75% of them singletons. Source material: PBMCs. These TCRs come from a male donor in good health and CMV-seronegative.

Concerning this clone: The junction departs from the called germline gene at one end, perhaps through a read error. The rearrangement links TRBV6-4 to TRBJ1-2, with D hard to call. This CDR3 is built from 12 residues. Germline V gene lookup returns CDR1 MRHNA and CDR2 SNTAGT. The CDR3 DNA sequence: TGTGCCAGCAGTGACTCGAACTATGGCTACGCCTTC. As protein: CASSDSNYGYAF.

The J gene is TRBJ2-5, the V gene TRBV5-1; TRBD1 agrees at 10 bases. The CDR3 sequence is 16 residues long. Trimming took 2 bases from V and 5 from J; bases not matched to a gene: 9. Germline CDR1 is SGHRS and CDR2 is YFSETQ. The CDR3 DNA follows: TGCGCCAGCAGCTTAGCCGACAGGGGGCGCTTGGAGACCCAGTACTTC. This sequence encodes CASSLADRGRLETQYF.

The chain combines TRBV7-3 with TRBJ2-3, with D possibly matching TRBD2 (6 bases). This CDR3 is built from 13 residues. Germline V lookup: CDR1 SGHTA, CDR2 FQGTGA. Trimming removed 0 bases at V and 6 bases at J, with 7 bases between. In DNA, the CDR3 is TGTGCCAGCAGCTTAACGCGGGACGATACGCAGTATTTT. The encoded protein is CASSLTRDDTQYF. Based on the CDR3 plus reference TRBV7-3 and TRBJ2-3, the full variable domain is GAGVSQTPSNKVTEKGKYVELRCDPISGHTALYWYRQSLGQGPEFLIYFQGTGAADDSGLPNDRFFAVRPEGSVSTLKIQRTERGDSAVYLCASSLTRDDTQYFGPGTRLTVL.

This clone occurred a few times. The rearrangement links TRBV5-1 to TRBJ1-1, with 9 bases identical to TRBD1. The CDR3 has 16 residues. Germline loops: CDR1 SGHRS, CDR2 YFSETQ. Trimming took 0 bases from V and 4 from J; bases not matched to a gene: 7. The CDR3 coding sequence is TGCGCCAGCAGCTTGGGATACGGGACAGGGCTCACTGAAGCTTTCTTT. It is translated as CASSLGYGTGLTEAFF.

This chain links TRBV6-6 with TRBJ1-2; D gene unclear. V lost 4 bases and J lost 8, with 14 bases in between. Germline CDR1 reads MNHNY; CDR2 reads SVGAGI (reference sequence). The CDR3 spans 13 residues. In nucleotides, the CDR3 is TGTGCCAGCAGTTCTACTCTCGGCAGGGGCTACACCTTC. It translates to CASSSTLGRGYTF.

The count of this clone is one. The chain's CDR3 is CASSSTGRQETQYF. CDR3 sequence (DNA): TGTGCCAGCAGCTCGACAGGGCGCCAAGAGACCCAGTACTTC. The genes are TRBV7-7 and TRBJ2-5; 7 nucleotides match TRBD1. The germline V gene has CDR1 SSHAT and CDR2 FNYEAQ (reference sequence). The CDR3 loop spans 14 amino acids. V lost 4 bases, J lost 1 base, and 3 bases stayed unmatched.

The chain recombines TRBV15 with TRBJ2-7, with D possibly matching TRBD2 (7 bases). With 4 bases removed from V and 4 bases from J, the gap between germline ends came to 17 bases. The V gene's germline CDR1 is LNHNV and CDR2 YYDKDF (reference sequence). CDR3 length: 15 amino acids. In DNA, the CDR3 is TGTGCCACCAGCACCCTGATGGGGGGGGCTTACGAGCAGTACTTC. Amino acid sequence: CATSTLMGGAYEQYF. Full variable domain (outside the CDR3, taken from reference TRBV15 and TRBJ2-7): DAMVIQNPRYQVTQFGKPVTLSCSQTLNHNVMYWYQQKSSQAPKLLFHYYDKDFNNEADTPDNFQSRRPNTSFCFLDIRSPGLGDTAMYLCATSTLMGGAYEQYFGPGTRLTVT.

J is TRBJ2-5 and V is TRBV6-1; D might be TRBD1 (6 bases). The J call may be incorrect, as the DNA end agrees better with TRBJ2-7. CDR1 and CDR2 from the germline V gene are MNHNS and SASEGT. The CDR3 consists of 15 residues. This chain's CDR3 is CASSEAGARGYEQYF. The DNA for the CDR3 is TGTGCCAGCAGTGAAGCGGGGGCCCGGGGCTACGAGCAGTACTTC.

The CDR3 here is CASSFGIKQFF. The CDR3 DNA is TGTGCCAGCAGCTTCGGGATAAAGCAGTTCTTC. The chain has TRBV11-2 and TRBJ2-1; D possibly corresponds to TRBD2 (5 bases). V gave up 3 bases and J gave up 11 bases, with 8 bases separating them. In germline, CDR1 is SGHAT, CDR2 FQNNGV. The CDR3 runs 11 residues.